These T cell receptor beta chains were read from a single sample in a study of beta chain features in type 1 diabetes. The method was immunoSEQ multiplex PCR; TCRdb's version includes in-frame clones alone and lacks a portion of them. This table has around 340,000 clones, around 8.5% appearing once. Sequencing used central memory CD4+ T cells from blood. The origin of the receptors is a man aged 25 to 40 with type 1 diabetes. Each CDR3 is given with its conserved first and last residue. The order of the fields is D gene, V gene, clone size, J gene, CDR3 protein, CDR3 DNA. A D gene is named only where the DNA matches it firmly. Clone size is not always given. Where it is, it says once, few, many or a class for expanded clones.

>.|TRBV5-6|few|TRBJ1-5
CASRRYGLSNQPQHF
TGTGCCAGCAGAAGATATGGTTTGAGCAATCAGCCCCAGCATTTT
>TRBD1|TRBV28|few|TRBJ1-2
CASSLGTGGQSWDGYTF
TGTGCCAGCAGTTTAGGGACAGGGGGCCAAAGCTGGGATGGCTACACCTTC
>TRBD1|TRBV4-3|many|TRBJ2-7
CASSQDLRGRGEQYF
TGCGCCAGCAGCCAAGATCTCAGGGGGCGTGGCGAGCAGTACTTC
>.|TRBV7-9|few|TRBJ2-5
CASSTQGGETQYF
TGTGCCAGCAGCACACAGGGCGGGGAGACCCAGTACTTC
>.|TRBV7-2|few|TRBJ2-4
CASSLSLGNIQYF
TGTGCCAGCAGCTTGAGTCTGGGAAACATTCAGTACTTC
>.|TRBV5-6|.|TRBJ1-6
CASSRYGTQAGVSPLHF
TGTGCCAGCAGCCGCTATGGGACGCAAGCTGGGGTTTCACCCCTCCACTTT
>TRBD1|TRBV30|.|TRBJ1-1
CAWRGDRVPEAFF
TGTGCCTGGAGGGGGGACAGGGTCCCTGAAGCTTTCTTT
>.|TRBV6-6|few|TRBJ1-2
CASTSTGFYGYTF
TGTGCCAGCACTTCCACAGGGTTCTATGGCTACACCTTC
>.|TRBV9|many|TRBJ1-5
CASSRGTGNQPQHF
TGTGCCAGCAGCAGGGGTACAGGCAATCAGCCCCAGCATTTT
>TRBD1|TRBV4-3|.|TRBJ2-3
CASSQEWTGSSTDTQYF
TGCGCCAGCAGCCAAGAATGGACAGGGTCTAGCACAGATACGCAGTATTTT
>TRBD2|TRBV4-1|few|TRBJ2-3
CASSQERRGAGDTQYF
TGCGCCAGCAGCCAAGAACGGCGGGGGGCGGGGGATACGCAGTATTTT
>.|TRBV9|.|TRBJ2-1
CASSALNEQFF
TGTGCCAGCAGCGCCTTAAATGAGCAGTTCTTC
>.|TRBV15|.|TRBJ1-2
CATSRGRDPEGYTF
TGTGCCACCAGCAGAGGCCGGGACCCCGAGGGCTACACCTTC
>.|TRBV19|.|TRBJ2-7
CASQEKGRYEQYF
TGTGCCAGCCAGGAAAAAGGACGGTACGAGCAGTACTTC
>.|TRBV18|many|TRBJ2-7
CASSPLGVPGYEQYF
TGTGCCAGCTCACCACTAGGGGTCCCAGGATACGAGCAGTACTTC
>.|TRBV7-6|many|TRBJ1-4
CASSSSQGLNEKLFF
TGTGCCAGCAGCTCCTCACAGGGCCTAAATGAAAAACTGTTTTTT
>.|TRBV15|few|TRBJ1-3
CATSRDRISGNTIYF
TGTGCCACCAGCAGAGATCGGATCTCTGGAAACACCATATATTTT
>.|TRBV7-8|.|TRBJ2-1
CASSLFLGRQFF
TGTGCCAGCAGCTTATTCCTGGGTAGGCAGTTCTTC
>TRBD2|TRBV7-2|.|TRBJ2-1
CASSLETSGGNEQFF
TGTGCCAGCAGCTTAGAGACTAGCGGGGGGAATGAGCAGTTCTTC
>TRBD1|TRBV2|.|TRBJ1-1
CASRGDRGLGTEAFF
TGTGCCAGCAGGGGGGACAGGGGCTTGGGCACTGAAGCTTTCTTT
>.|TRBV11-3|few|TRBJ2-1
CASSLGAPGNEQFF
TGTGCCAGCAGCTTAGGGGCCCCGGGCAATGAGCAGTTCTTC
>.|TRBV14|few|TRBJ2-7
CASSPRTVQYF
TGTGCCAGCAGCCCCCGGACAGTGCAGTACTTC
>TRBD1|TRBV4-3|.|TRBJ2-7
CASSHRTGSYEQYF
TGCGCCAGCAGCCATCGGACAGGCTCCTACGAGCAGTACTTC
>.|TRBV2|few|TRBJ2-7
CASSAGFYEQYF
TGTGCCAGCAGTGCAGGGTTCTACGAGCAGTACTTC
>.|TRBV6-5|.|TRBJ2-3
CASRRPDSTDTQYF
TGTGCCAGTCGGAGGCCAGATAGCACAGATACGCAGTATTTT
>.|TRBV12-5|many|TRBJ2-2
CASGLVQNTGELFF
TGTGCTAGTGGTTTGGTACAGAACACCGGGGAGCTGTTTTTT
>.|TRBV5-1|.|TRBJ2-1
CASSPSGAGGEQFF
TGCGCCAGCAGCCCCAGTGGTGCGGGCGGAGAGCAGTTCTTC
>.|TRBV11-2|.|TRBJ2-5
CASSKVRETQYF
TGTGCCAGCAGCAAGGTCAGGGAGACCCAGTACTTC
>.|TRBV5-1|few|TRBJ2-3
CASSLRDQGDTQYF
TGCGCCAGCAGCTTGAGGGACCAAGGAGATACGCAGTATTTT
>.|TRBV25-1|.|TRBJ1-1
CASRGVGRSGRGAFF
TGTGCCAGCAGAGGGGTCGGCAGGTCGGGTAGGGGGGCTTTCTTT
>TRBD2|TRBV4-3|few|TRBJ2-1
CASSQERGAFYNEQFF
TGCGCCAGCAGCCAAGAGCGGGGGGCTTTCTACAATGAGCAGTTCTTC
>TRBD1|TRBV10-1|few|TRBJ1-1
CASRLGQGEAFF
TGCGCCAGCAGGTTGGGACAGGGAGAAGCTTTCTTT
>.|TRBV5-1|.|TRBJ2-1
CASSPLEGVEQFF
TGCGCCAGCAGCCCCTTGGAAGGAGTAGAGCAGTTCTTC
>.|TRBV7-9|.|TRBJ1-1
CASSLVRGTEAFF
TGTGCCAGCAGCTTAGTTCGGGGCACTGAAGCTTTCTTT
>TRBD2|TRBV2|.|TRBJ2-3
CASSLGTSGGGITQYF
TGTGCCAGCAGCCTCGGGACTAGCGGGGGAGGAATTACGCAGTATTTT
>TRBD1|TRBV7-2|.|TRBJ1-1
CASSLRQGLTEAFF
TGTGCCAGCAGCTTAAGACAGGGACTGACTGAAGCTTTCTTT
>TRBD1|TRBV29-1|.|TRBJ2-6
CSVAGTGSTGANVLTF
TGCAGCGTGGCCGGGACAGGGTCAACTGGGGCCAACGTCCTGACTTTC
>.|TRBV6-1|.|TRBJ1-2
CASSERDSGYTF
TGTGCCAGCAGTGAAAGGGATTCCGGCTACACCTTC
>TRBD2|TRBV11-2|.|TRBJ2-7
CASSYTSGEYEQYF
TGTGCCAGCAGCTATACTAGCGGAGAATACGAGCAGTACTTC
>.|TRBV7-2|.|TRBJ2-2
CASSLAGATGELFF
TGTGCCAGCAGCTTAGCGGGGGCTACCGGGGAGCTGTTTTTT
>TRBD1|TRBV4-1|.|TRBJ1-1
CASSQEGTATEAFF
TGCGCCAGCAGCCAAGAGGGGACAGCGACTGAAGCTTTCTTT
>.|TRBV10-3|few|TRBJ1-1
CAISPRAPEAFF
TGTGCCATCAGTCCGAGAGCTCCTGAAGCTTTCTTT
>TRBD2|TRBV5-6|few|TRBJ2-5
CASSLRRLAEETQYF
TGTGCCAGCAGCCTGAGGAGACTAGCGGAAGAGACCCAGTACTTC
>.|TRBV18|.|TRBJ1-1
CASSHMDKNTEAFF
TGTGCCAGCTCACACATGGATAAAAACACTGAAGCTTTCTTT
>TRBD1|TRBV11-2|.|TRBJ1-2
CASSLRGQSNYGYTF
TGTGCCAGCAGCCTGAGGGGACAGAGTAACTATGGCTACACCTTC
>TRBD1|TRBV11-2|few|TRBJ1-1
CASSLRRTGGPNTEAFF
TGTGCCAGCAGCTTACGACGGACAGGGGGCCCGAACACTGAAGCTTTCTTT
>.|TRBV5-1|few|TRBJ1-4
CASSVTGEEKLFF
TGCGCCAGCAGCGTCACGGGAGAGGAAAAACTGTTTTTT